The 10 T cell receptor beta chains below all came from one sample that was sequenced in a study of cytomegalovirus exposure and HLA in healthy donors (dated by TCRdb to the late 2010s). The method was the immunoSEQ multiplex PCR assay. A mixture of 60 forward primers for TCR Vbeta segments and 13 reverse primers for TCR Jbeta segments was used in the multiplex PCR. Not all clones reach the TCRdb copy of this immuneACCESS table, which keeps in-frame sequences only. Checked studies attribute under half of the gap to unresolved V genes and leave the rest unexplained. This sample lists tens of thousands of clones; over 70% were detected once. The top ten constitute under 3% of the sample. Sequences were obtained from PBMCs. The receptors derive from a man aged 50-60 years in good health and CMV-seropositive.

In this sample, this clone turned up a few times. This sequence joins TRBV5-1 and TRBJ2-1; 10 nucleotides line up with TRBD2. The length of the CDR3 is 18 residues. The V and J ends lost 1 base and 6 bases, in that order; junction bases with no gene match: 13. Germline-derived CDR1 and CDR2 are SGHRS and YFSETQ. The chain's CDR3 is CASSLQLLLAGAFNEQFF. The CDR3 nucleotides read TGCGCCAGCAGCTTGCAACTACTCCTAGCGGGAGCATTCAATGAGCAGTTCTTC.

The chain couples TRBV9 to TRBJ2-5; 10 nucleotides line up with TRBD1. The CDR3 spans 17 residues. Losses at the gene ends were 0 bases for V and 4 bases for J; bases not matched to a gene: 9. Germline V lookup: CDR1 SGDLS, CDR2 YYNGEE. This chain's CDR3 is CASSVGDQDRGGETQYF. CDR3 coding DNA: TGTGCCAGCAGCGTAGGGGACCAGGACAGGGGGGGAGAGACCCAGTACTTC.

The J gene is TRBJ2-1, the V gene TRBV28; 8 bases fit TRBD2. Germline CDR1 is MDHEN and CDR2 is SYDVKM. The V segment lost 6 bases and the J segment 5 bases; nucleotides outside the gene matches: 15. The CDR3 has 17 amino acids. The CDR3 sequence is CASSTLSGTHSDNEQFF. CDR3 DNA sequence: TGTGCCAGCAGCACCCTTAGCGGGACTCACTCTGACAATGAGCAGTTCTTC. The full variable domain, in which reference TRBV28 and TRBJ2-1 provide the parts outside the CDR3, is DVKVTQSSRYLVKRTGEKVFLECVQDMDHENMFWYRQDPGLGLRLIYFSYDVKMKEKGDIPEGYSVSREKKERFSLILESASTNQTSMYLCASSTLSGTHSDNEQFFGPGTRLTVL.

V is TRBV6-6 and J is TRBJ2-3; weak D call: TRBD1 (6 bases). This CDR3 comprises 13 residues. Germline loops: CDR1 MNHNY, CDR2 SVGAGI (reference sequence). With 5 bases removed from V and 4 bases from J, the gap between germline ends came to 10 bases. The DNA of the CDR3 is TGTGCCAGCAGTAGGGGGAGCGCAGATACGCAGTATTTT. Amino acids: CASSRGSADTQYF.

This clone was seen a few times. The chain employs TRBV29-1 and TRBJ1-2, with 9 nucleotides matching TRBD1. Trimming at V came to 7 bases and at J to 7 bases, leaving 16 bases not matched to a gene. The length of the CDR3 is 15 residues. Per the germline V gene, CDR1 is SQVTM and CDR2 is ANQGSEA. In DNA form, the CDR3 reads TGCAGCGGATTTGGGGGACAGGGAGGTGCGGGTGGCTACACCTTC. Translating it yields CSGFGGQGGAGGYTF.

This chain connects TRBV7-8 to TRBJ2-1, with 12 positions matching TRBD2. Germline-derived CDR1 and CDR2 are SGHVS and FQNEAQ. CDR3 size: 17 residues. With V trimmed by 1 base and J by 5 bases, 6 bases remained unmatched. Here the CDR3 reads CASSLGTSGAFDNEQFF. As DNA, the CDR3 is TGTGCCAGCAGCTTAGGGACTAGCGGGGCGTTCGACAATGAGCAGTTCTTC.

CDR3 sequence reads: CASSPGRASGSVETQYF. The CDR3 DNA follows: TGTGCCAGCAGCCCAGGACGGGCTAGCGGGAGCGTAGAGACCCAGTACTTC. V gene TRBV5-4 combines with J gene TRBJ2-5; TRBD2 aligns across 10 bases. CDR3 length: 17 residues. Germline V gene lookup returns CDR1 SGHNT and CDR2 YYREEE (reference sequence). V shed 4 bases and J 4 bases; nucleotides not matched to a gene: 13.

The chain combines TRBV5-1 with TRBJ2-3, with D unclear. Looked up from germline, CDR1 is SGHRS and CDR2 is YFSETQ. The CDR3 sequence is 12 residues long. V lost 4 bases and J 2 bases, leaving 5 bases between the germline ends. As DNA, the CDR3 is TGCGCCAGCAGCCTCCTCACAGATACGCAGTATTTT. The encoded protein is CASSLLTDTQYF.

In its sample, this clone was seen a few times. The chain is built from TRBV30 and TRBJ2-1; TRBD2 aligns across 10 bases. Losses at the gene ends were 8 bases for V and 5 bases for J; bases not matched to a gene: 9. The germline CDR1 and CDR2 sequences are GTSNPN and SVGIG (reference sequence). This CDR3 spans 14 amino acids. The CDR3 DNA reads TGTGCCGGCTGGGGACTAGCGAGTCACAATGAGCAGTTCTTC. Translating it yields CAGWGLASHNEQFF.

The gene calls are TRBV18 and TRBJ1-1; the D is unclear. The V end was cut by 0 bases, the J end by 1 base, with 6 bases between. Germline CDR1 reads KGHSH; CDR2 reads LQKENI. This CDR3 has 14 amino acids. CDR3 sequence reads: CASSPPSGNTEAFF. CDR3 DNA: TGTGCCAGCTCACCACCCTCAGGGAACACTGAAGCTTTCTTT.